In this sample, the clone carrying this T cell receptor (beta chain) turned up many times. The data were obtained in a study of prognosis after radiotherapy for stage I lung cancer. Genomic DNA provided the template from which TCR beta CDR3 was amplified by two-round multiplex PCR. For every TRBV and TRBJ gene, a specific primer was used in first-round PCR. TCRdb independently ran MiXCR on the multiplex PCR reads; one entry per CDR3 protein. The repertoire holds roughly 25,000 distinct CDR3 sequences, with about 30% as singletons. Germline CDR1 reads MDHEN; CDR2 reads SYDVKM. V lost 3 bases to trimming and J lost 0 bases, with 7 bases between them. The CDR3 spans 14 residues. Peripheral blood, in approximately 5.8-milliliter volumes, was drawn at each of two time points.

Sequencing used PBMCs, obtained before or after stereotactic body radiation therapy (not recorded which). This chain uses TRBV28 with TRBJ2-3; D gene ambiguous. The sequence came from a donor aged 50 or older with non-small cell lung cancer. CDR3 sequence reads: CASSFRGSTDTQYF. The CDR3 DNA sequence: TGTGCCAGCAGTTTCCGCGGAAGCACAGATACGCAGTATTTT.